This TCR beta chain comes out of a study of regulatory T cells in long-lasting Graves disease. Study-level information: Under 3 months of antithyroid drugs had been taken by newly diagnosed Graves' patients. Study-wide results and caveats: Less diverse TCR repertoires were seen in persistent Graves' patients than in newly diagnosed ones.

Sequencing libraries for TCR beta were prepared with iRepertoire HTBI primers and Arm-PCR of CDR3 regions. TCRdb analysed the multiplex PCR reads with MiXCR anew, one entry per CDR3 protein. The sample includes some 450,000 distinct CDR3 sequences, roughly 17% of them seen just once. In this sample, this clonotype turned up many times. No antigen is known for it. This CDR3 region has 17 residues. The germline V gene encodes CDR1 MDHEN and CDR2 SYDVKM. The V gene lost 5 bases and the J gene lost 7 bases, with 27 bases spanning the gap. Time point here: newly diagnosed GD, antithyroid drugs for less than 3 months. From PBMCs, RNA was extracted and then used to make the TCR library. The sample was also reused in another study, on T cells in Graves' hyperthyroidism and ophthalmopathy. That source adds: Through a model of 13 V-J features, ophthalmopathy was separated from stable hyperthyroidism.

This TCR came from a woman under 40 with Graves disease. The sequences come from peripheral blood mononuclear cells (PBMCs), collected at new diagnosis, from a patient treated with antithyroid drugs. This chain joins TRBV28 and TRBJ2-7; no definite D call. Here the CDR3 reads CASSTSTVASYPWEQYF. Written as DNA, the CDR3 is TGTGCCAGCAGTACATCAACCGTAGCTTCCTACCCTTGGGAGCAGTACTTC.